The 21 T cell receptor beta chains reported below all come from one sample, sequenced in a study of blood T cell repertoires in COVID-19. The repertoire was sequenced with immunoSEQ multiplex PCR; TCRdb's copy has only in-frame clones and lacks some. The table shows under 45,000 clones, with 75% to 90% occurring only once. Material for sequencing was peripheral blood. The receptors shown here come from a man aged 55 to 70 with active COVID-19.

The chain uses TRBV29-1 and TRBJ2-7, with 9 bases aligning to TRBD1. The length of the CDR3 is 13 residues. Germline V lookup: CDR1 SQVTM, CDR2 ANQGSEA. V dropped 3 bases and J dropped 3; count of bases not matched to a gene: 3. CDR3 bases: TGCAGCGTTGAGCCGGGACAGGGCTACGAGCAGTACTTC. As protein: CSVEPGQGYEQYF.

J is TRBJ2-3 and V is TRBV30; maybe TRBD2 (6 bases). This CDR3 has 12 amino acids. V gave up 6 bases and J gave up 6 bases, with 13 bases separating them. CDR1 is GTSNPN and CDR2 is SVGIG in the germline V gene (reference sequence). Written as DNA, the CDR3 is TGTGCCTGCAGAGGGGCGGGGGATACGCAGTATTTT. Its translation is CACRGAGDTQYF.

The rearrangement links TRBV5-1 to TRBJ2-7, with D possibly TRBD2 on 5 matching bases. Germline values: CDR1 SGHRS, CDR2 YFSETQ. The CDR3 length is 14 residues. V was cut by 4 bases and J by 6 bases, with 17 bases left in between. Here the CDR3 reads CASSLDGWESEQYF. The DNA for the CDR3 is TGCGCCAGCAGCCTGGACGGCTGGGAGAGCGAGCAGTACTTC.

The rearrangement joins TRBV6-5 to TRBJ1-2, with TRBD1 identical over 7 bases. Germline trimming cut 5 bases from V and 4 bases from J; bases unmatched to any gene: 7. This CDR3 comprises 14 residues. Germline values: CDR1 MNHEY, CDR2 SVGAGI. The CDR3: CASSPTTGAYGYTF. For the CDR3, the DNA is TGTGCCAGCAGTCCCACTACAGGGGCCTATGGCTACACCTTC.

The chain joins TRBV29-1 to TRBJ1-1; 7 bases fit TRBD1. From germline, CDR1 is SQVTM and CDR2 ANQGSEA. This CDR3 is 13 amino acids long. Trimming took 4 bases from V and 6 from J; bases not matched to a gene: 8. The CDR3 sequence: CSVVPDRRAEAFF. In nucleotides, the CDR3 is TGCAGCGTTGTCCCGGACAGGAGGGCTGAAGCTTTCTTT.

The chain employs TRBV11-2 and TRBJ2-2, with D possibly matching TRBD2 (6 bases). CDR1 is SGHAT, CDR2 FQNNGV, per germline. Trimming took 5 bases from V and 5 from J, leaving 21 bases between them. CDR3 length: 17 residues. The CDR3 loop reads CASSAWRVTAGTGELFF. The DNA of the CDR3 is TGTGCCAGCAGCGCGTGGAGGGTAACCGCGGGGACCGGGGAGCTGTTTTTT. Filled out from reference TRBV11-2 and TRBJ2-2, the complete variable domain reads EAGVAQSPRYKIIEKRQSVAFWCNPISGHATLYWYQQILGQGPKLLIQFQNNGVVDDSQLPKDRFSAERLKGVDSTLKIQPAKLEDSAVYLCASSAWRVTAGTGELFFGEGSRLTVL.

The chain links TRBV11-2 to TRBJ2-3, with a tentative D call TRBD2 (5 bases). V lost 4 bases, J lost 8 bases, and 13 bases lay in between. The CDR3 sequence is 13 residues long. The germline V gene has CDR1 SGHAT and CDR2 FQNNGV. CDR3 sequence: CASSSTSRGTQYF. The CDR3 DNA follows: TGTGCCAGCAGCTCTACAAGTCGGGGTACGCAGTATTTT.

This sequence joins TRBV12-3 or TRBV12-4 and TRBJ2-7; a weak D match, TRBD2 (6 bases). The CDR3 covers 11 residues. Deletions cut 3 bases from V and 10 bases from J, with 10 bases between. The CDR3 here is CASSFRTTQYF. CDR3 nucleotide sequence: TGTGCCAGCAGTTTTAGGACTACCCAGTACTTC.

This clone has just a few counts. This rearrangement joins TRBV28 to TRBJ2-7; 10 positions agree with TRBD1. V gave up 7 bases and J gave up 2 bases; unmatched junction bases: 11. CDR1 and CDR2 from the germline V gene are MDHEN and SYDVKM. CDR3 size: 16 residues. The CDR3 loop is CASTHPVGTGAYEQYF. The CDR3 DNA sequence: TGTGCCAGCACCCACCCGGTAGGGACAGGGGCCTACGAGCAGTACTTC.

Comments on this clone: The junction shows a germline mismatch at one end, possibly a read error. The chain is built from TRBV12-3 or TRBV12-4 and TRBJ1-2, with D maybe TRBD1 (6 bases). The CDR3 is 11 amino acids. In DNA, the CDR3 is TGTGCCAGCAGTTTGCAGGGGTCGGGACACTTC. Its protein product is CASSLQGSGHF.

V is TRBV28 and J is TRBJ2-5; 7 positions agree with TRBD1. The germline V gene encodes CDR1 MDHEN and CDR2 SYDVKM. This CDR3 region has 15 residues. V lost 8 bases, J lost 4 bases, and 13 bases stayed unmatched. CDR3 residues: CASRPVDRTGETQYF. The CDR3 DNA is TGTGCCAGCCGCCCGGTGGACAGGACAGGAGAGACCCAGTACTTC.

The chain employs TRBV2 and TRBJ1-1; possible D gene TRBD1, 6 bases. Germline V gene lookup returns CDR1 SNHLY and CDR2 FYNNEI. This CDR3 has 14 amino acids. V lost 7 bases and J lost 5, with 17 bases in between. The CDR3 region is CASNDRRSGTEAFF. CDR3 DNA sequence: TGTGCCAGCAATGACAGGAGGAGTGGGACTGAAGCTTTCTTT.

This chain connects TRBV2 to TRBJ1-3, with a possible D match to TRBD1 (6 bases). The CDR3 runs 15 residues. Trimming cost V 0 bases and J 6 bases, with 12 bases left between them. The V gene's germline CDR1 is SNHLY and CDR2 FYNNEI. The CDR3 DNA sequence: TGTGCCAGCAGTGAAGCCGACAGGCCTGAAAACACCATATATTTT. Its translation is CASSEADRPENTIYF.

This clone was seen a single time. This CDR3 is CASSLSGGDTGELFF. In DNA, the CDR3 is TGTGCCAGCAGTTTATCGGGAGGGGACACCGGGGAGCTGTTTTTT. V is TRBV28 and J is TRBJ2-2; 8 bases are shared with TRBD2. CDR3 length equals 15 residues. V was clipped by 1 base and J by 3 bases; unmatched bases: 1. Per the germline V gene, CDR1 is MDHEN and CDR2 is SYDVKM.

The V gene is TRBV3-1 (or the pseudogene TRBV3-2), the J gene TRBJ2-7, with 10 bases aligning to TRBD1. The length of the CDR3 is 14 residues. The germline V gene has CDR1 LGHDT and CDR2 YNNKEL (reference sequence). Unmatched junction bases numbered 7, after V lost 4 bases and J lost 7 bases. The CDR3 DNA reads as TGTGCCAGCAGCCTCCCGGGACAGGGGCGGGAGCAGTACTTC. Its protein is CASSLPGQGREQYF.

This chain connects TRBV6-6 to TRBJ2-1; 14 nucleotides agree with TRBD2. Germline V gene data show CDR1 as MNHNY and CDR2 as SVGAGI (reference sequence). V was clipped by 2 bases and J by 9 bases; unmatched bases: 3. This CDR3 is built from 15 residues. The CDR3 region has the DNA TGTGCCAGCAGTTACGGGACTAGCGGGAGATCTGAGCAGTTCTTC. It yields the protein CASSYGTSGRSEQFF.

The genes are TRBV4-1 and TRBJ2-3; D may be TRBD2 (5 bases). Germline V gene lookup returns CDR1 MGHRA and CDR2 YSYEKL. The CDR3 has 18 amino acids. With 0 bases removed from V and 2 bases from J, the gap between germline ends came to 18 bases. CDR3 protein: CASSQDASGPGVTDTQYF. CDR3 DNA sequence: TGCGCCAGCAGCCAAGATGCCTCCGGGCCCGGGGTCACAGATACGCAGTATTTT.

This clone was counted only a few times. V and J are TRBV28 and TRBJ2-2, with 7 bases lining up with TRBD2. V was clipped by 5 bases and J by 3 bases; unmatched bases: 9. Germline loops: CDR1 MDHEN, CDR2 SYDVKM. The CDR3 extends over 16 amino acids. The CDR3 DNA reads as TGTGCCAGCAGTCCCCTCGGGGGGACGCACACCGGGGAGCTGTTTTTT. It encodes CASSPLGGTHTGELFF.

The chain links TRBV5-4 to TRBJ1-6; D might be TRBD1 (5 bases). CDR3 size: 14 residues. Germline V CDR1 and CDR2: SGHNT, YYREEE (reference sequence). V gave up 0 bases and J gave up 14 bases, with 15 bases separating them. CDR3 DNA: TGTGCCAGCAGCTTGGTAGGGGTCCCCGGAGCCCTCCACTTT. Encoded protein: CASSLVGVPGALHF.

The chain carries TRBV19 and TRBJ2-4, with D maybe TRBD1 (6 bases). There are 16 residues in the CDR3. Per germline, CDR1 LNHDA and CDR2 SQIVND (reference sequence). Trimming shortened V by 6 bases and J by 2 bases, and 17 bases separated the two germline ends. CDR3 loop: CASSLPAGTTKNIQYF. The CDR3 region has the DNA TGTGCCAGTAGCCTCCCTGCCGGGACAACCAAAAACATTCAGTACTTC. The whole variable domain, remainder taken from reference TRBV19 and TRBJ2-4, is DGGITQSPKYLFRKEGQNVTLSCEQNLNHDAMYWYRQDPGQGLRLIYYSQIVNDFQKGDIAEGYSVSREKKESFPLTVTSAQKNPTAFYLCASSLPAGTTKNIQYFGAGTRLSVL.

This chain connects TRBV28 to TRBJ2-5; D not resolved. This CDR3 is built from 13 residues. The germline V gene encodes CDR1 MDHEN and CDR2 SYDVKM. V was trimmed by 2 bases and J by 4 bases, leaving 8 bases between them. CDR3 sequence (DNA): TGTGCCAGCAGTTTAGGCGGTAGAGAGACCCAGTACTTC. Protein sequence: CASSLGGRETQYF.